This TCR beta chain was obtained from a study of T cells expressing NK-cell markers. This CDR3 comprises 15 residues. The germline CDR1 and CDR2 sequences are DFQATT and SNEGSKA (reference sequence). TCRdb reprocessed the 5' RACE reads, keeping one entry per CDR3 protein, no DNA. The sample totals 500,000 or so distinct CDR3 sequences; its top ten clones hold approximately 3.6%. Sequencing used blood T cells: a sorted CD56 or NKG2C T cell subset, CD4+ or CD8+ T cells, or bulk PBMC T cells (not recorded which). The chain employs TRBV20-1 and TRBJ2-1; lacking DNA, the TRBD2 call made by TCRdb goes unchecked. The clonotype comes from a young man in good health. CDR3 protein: CSAETAGGPYNEQFF.